These T cell receptor beta chains were read from a single sample in a study of T-cell memory formation after mild COVID-19. TCRdb re-called the 5' RACE reads with MiXCR, one entry per CDR3 protein. Of hundreds of thousands of distinct CDR3 sequences listed, roughly 8.2% were seen once; the top ten hold approximately 23%. Specimen: PBMCs or a T cell subset sorted from them (not recorded which). The receptors come from a man in his late teens or twenties who had mild COVID-19 (a few samples of this study predate the infection). Cell type and time point are not known. Both conserved end residues are part of each CDR3. Each record gives: V gene, D gene, clone size, J gene, CDR3 DNA, CDR3 protein. The D gene is left open where the match is weak. Expanded clones are given a class, and other clones once, few, many or no size at all.

v_call: TRBV19; d_call: TRBD1; clone_size: -; j_call: TRBJ1-1; cdr3_nt: TGTGCCAGTAGAATTAACAGGGGGGACACTGAAGCTTTCTTT; cdr3_aa: CASRINRGDTEAFF
v_call: TRBV20-1; d_call: -; clone_size: few; j_call: TRBJ2-3; cdr3_nt: TGCAGTGCTAGGAAGGGGTTGCGAGATACGCAGTATTTT; cdr3_aa: CSARKGLRDTQYF
v_call: TRBV2; d_call: TRBD1; clone_size: few; j_call: TRBJ2-2; cdr3_nt: TGTGCCAGCAAACAGGGGTCCCACACCGGGGAGCTGTTTTTT; cdr3_aa: CASKQGSHTGELFF
v_call: TRBV4-1; d_call: -; clone_size: few; j_call: TRBJ1-1; cdr3_nt: TGCGCCAGCAGCCAAGTACCCTTTTGGAGGACTGAAGCTTTCTTT; cdr3_aa: CASSQVPFWRTEAFF
v_call: TRBV20-1; d_call: TRBD1; clone_size: -; j_call: TRBJ1-6; cdr3_nt: TGCAGTGCTAGAGACCCCAACAAACCACCGGGACAGAATTCACCCCTCCACTTT; cdr3_aa: CSARDPNKPPGQNSPLHF
v_call: TRBV12-3/TRBV12-4; d_call: TRBD1; clone_size: few; j_call: TRBJ1-5; cdr3_nt: TGTGCCAGCACCTTGGGACAGGTGGCTCAGCCCCAGCATTTT; cdr3_aa: CASTLGQVAQPQHF
v_call: TRBV20-1; d_call: TRBD1; clone_size: few; j_call: TRBJ1-2; cdr3_nt: TGCAGTGCTATCCCCGGGACAGGGGCGCGCAACTATGGCTACACCTTC; cdr3_aa: CSAIPGTGARNYGYTF
v_call: TRBV7-2; d_call: TRBD2; clone_size: few; j_call: TRBJ2-7; cdr3_nt: TGTGCCAGCAGCCTAGTGCGGGGGGTGCCCTACGAGCAGTACTTC; cdr3_aa: CASSLVRGVPYEQYF
v_call: TRBV7-2; d_call: -; clone_size: -; j_call: TRBJ1-6; cdr3_nt: TGTGCCAGCAGCAACCCCAATAATTCACCCCTCCACTTT; cdr3_aa: CASSNPNNSPLHF
v_call: TRBV28; d_call: TRBD1; clone_size: few; j_call: TRBJ1-2; cdr3_nt: TGTGCCAGCAGTCCTCGGGACAGGGCGGACCATGGCTACACCTTC; cdr3_aa: CASSPRDRADHGYTF
v_call: TRBV5-1; d_call: TRBD2; clone_size: once; j_call: TRBJ2-6; cdr3_nt: TGCGCCAGCAGCCTAAGCGGGGGAATTAGATCTGGGGCCAACGTCCTGACTTTC; cdr3_aa: CASSLSGGIRSGANVLTF
v_call: TRBV7-2; d_call: TRBD2; clone_size: -; j_call: TRBJ2-1; cdr3_nt: TGTGCCAGCAGCTTAGGGAGTTTAGCGGGGGGGAGGAATGAGCAGTTCTTC; cdr3_aa: CASSLGSLAGGRNEQFF